This T cell receptor (beta chain) appears in the sequencing data of a study of blood T cell repertoires in COVID-19. Of note for this clone: At one boundary the junction diverges from the germline segment, which might be a read error.

The CDR3 covers 12 residues. The V gene's germline CDR1 is LGHDT and CDR2 YNNKEL (reference sequence). Sequencing was performed with immunoSEQ multiplex PCR; in TCRdb, only in-frame clones are kept and a portion is missing. The sample gives tens of thousands of clones, 70% to 90% of which show up once; roughly 16% is in the top ten. The chain has TRBV3-1 (or the pseudogene TRBV3-2) and TRBJ1-2, with 8 bases matching TRBD1. The source is a woman of 80 years or more with acute or convalescent COVID-19. The sample consisted of peripheral blood. CDR3 nucleotide sequence: TGTGCCAGCAGCCAAGATCAGGGACAGGCCTTGTTC. Protein sequence: CASSQDQGQALF.